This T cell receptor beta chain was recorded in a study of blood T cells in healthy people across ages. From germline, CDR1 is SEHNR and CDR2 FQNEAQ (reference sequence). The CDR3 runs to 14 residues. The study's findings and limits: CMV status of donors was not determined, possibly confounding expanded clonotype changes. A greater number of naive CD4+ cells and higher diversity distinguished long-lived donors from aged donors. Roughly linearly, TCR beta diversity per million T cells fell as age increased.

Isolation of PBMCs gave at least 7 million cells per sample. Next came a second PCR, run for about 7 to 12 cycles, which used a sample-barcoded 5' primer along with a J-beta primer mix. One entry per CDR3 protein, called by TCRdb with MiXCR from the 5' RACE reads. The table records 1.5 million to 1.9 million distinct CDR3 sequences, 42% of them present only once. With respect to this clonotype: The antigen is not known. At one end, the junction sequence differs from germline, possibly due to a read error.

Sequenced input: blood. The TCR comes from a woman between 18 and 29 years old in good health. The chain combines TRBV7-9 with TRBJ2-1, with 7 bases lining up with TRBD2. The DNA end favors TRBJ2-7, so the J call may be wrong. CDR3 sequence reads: CASNLAGLHNEQYF. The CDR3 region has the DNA TGTGCCAGCAACTTAGCGGGCCTACACAATGAGCAGTACTTC.